Sequencing of this T cell receptor (beta chain) was carried out in a study of vaccination effects on CD4 cells after COVID-19 (dated by TCRdb to about 2022). With respect to the entire study: Two doses of either the BNT162b2 or the mRNA-1273 mRNA SARS-CoV-2 vaccine were administered to participants. The study compared SARS-CoV-2 spike-specific CD4+ TCR repertoires before and after mRNA vaccination in COVID-19 convalescent patients and infection-naive vaccine recipients. A total of 10 COVID-19 convalescent patients and several SARS-CoV-2-naive healthy vaccine recipients were included in the full study. The Oncomine TCR Beta short-read assay on an Illumina iSeq 100 was used to sequence cultures from other donors in the study.

Results the study describes overall, beyond this receptor: In healthy vaccine recipients, vaccine-induced clones were almost all SARS-CoV-2 mono-reactive, with only 1 of 255 cross-reactive with common cold coronaviruses. The study was limited by a small number of convalescent patients, and early post-infection timepoints were lacking. Both infection-induced and vaccine-induced clones contracted markedly at late post-vaccination timepoints, which is consistent with waning T cell responses.

In the case of this clone: Its antigen remains undetermined. It has no much larger one-base neighbor in the sample; base qualities were not kept.

To identify antigen-specific CD4+ T cell clonotypes by their expansion, the ViraFEST assay first stimulated PBMC with viral peptide pools and then applied TCR sequencing. After about 9 days of culture, CD4+ T cells were isolated with the EasySep CD4+ T cell isolation kit. The absence of prior SARS-CoV-2 infection in healthy vaccine recipients was confirmed by negative nucleocapsid antibodies before and after vaccination. Each well held over 1.5 million PBMC cultured in IMDM containing 5% human AB serum, roughly 9.9 IU/ml IL-2 and gentamicin, along with about 10 ug/ml peptides. On days 3 and 7, half of the culture medium was replaced with fresh IL-2-containing medium. Unless noted otherwise, every peptide stimulation condition was grown in triplicate wells. Using Ficoll-Paque Plus gradient centrifugation, PBMC were separated from whole blood and then either used fresh or cryopreserved at -140C. The overlapping peptide pools covered the spike proteins of SARS-CoV-2 and of the common cold coronaviruses HCoV-NL63, HCoV-OC43 and HCoV-229E. Genomic DNA was extracted from cultured CD4+ T cells with the QIAamp micro DNA kit.

Reading from cysteine to phenylalanine, the CDR3 counts 14 amino acids. CDR3 DNA is the only sequence kept; it has 42 bases, read in frame from the first base. The germline V gene encodes CDR1 SGHAT and CDR2 FQDESV (reference sequence). Relative to germline, V is 5 bases shorter and J is 5 bases shorter, with 16 bases between their ends. Library prep was done by the immunoSEQ multiplex PCR assay. DNA from the CD4+ T cells that had been cultured and isolated underwent TCR beta CDR3 sequencing. On the authors' methods: Non-productive TCR sequences were removed and reads were trimmed to the CDR3 region, keeping CDR3s of at least 7 amino acids. The MANAFEST web app was used to pick out antigen-specific clonotypes by comparing their expansion in peptide wells with that in reference cultures. For clones to be considered positive, expansion at FDR<0.05 versus reference and all other wells, an odds ratio above 5, and a frequency above 0.1% in two replicate wells were required. A clonotype was defined as cross-reactive if the clonotype was significantly expanded both in SARS-CoV-2 spike wells and in at least one common cold coronavirus spike condition. CDR3 similarity was assessed by Levenshtein distance with the stringdist R package, and unrooted trees were built with ape in R 3.6.1. This immuneACCESS table, as held by TCRdb, lists in-frame sequences with V and J called but not all clones. Of the missing ones, under half trace to an unresolved V gene in checked studies; the others have no known cause. D and trimming were read from the DNA, whereas the V and J calls and clone size are those reported in that table. This sample holds roughly 52,000 clones; under 75% were observed only once. The ten largest make up about a sixth of the sample.

This sequence uses TRBV11-1 and TRBJ2-7; a confident D gene designation cannot be given. Here the sequenced sample was CD4+ T cells from PBMCs cultured with SARS-CoV-2 spike peptides, taken before COVID-19 vaccination. The cell subset or site label for this specimen denotes: SARS-CoV-2 spike overlapping peptide pool stimulation. The TCR was taken from a human donor who received a COVID-19 vaccine. Here is the DNA: TGTGCCAGCAGCCAAATTAGGACCGCTGACGAGCAGTACTTC. Translated, it gives CASSQIRTADEQYF.